The present TCR beta chain was sequenced within a study of CD8+ T cells in alopecia areata. Study-level results: Tofacitinib did not eliminate many expanded lesional clones from scalp or blood. Treatment with tofacitinib significantly lowered scalp clonality and reduced expanded CD8+ clones among the top 100.

Treatment specified: oral pan-JAK inhibitor, 5-10 mg twice daily. The study team obtained lesional scalp punch biopsies and peripheral blood from alopecia areata patients. Using a FACSAria, the CD4+ and CD8+ T cells were sorted from the PBMCs. The authors extracted RNA and reverse transcribed it into cDNA as the sequencing template. Assay used: immunoSEQ multiplex PCR; TCRdb lists only in-frame clones, some missing. The sample holds 160,000 or so clones, 65% seen once. The CDR3 length is 15 residues. Germline CDR1 and CDR2: SGHRS and YFSETQ. V was shortened by 0 bases and J by 2 bases, with 11 bases between the two germline ends. Notes on this clone: Its antigen is as yet unknown.

V is TRBV5-1 and J is TRBJ2-5; D is ambiguous. This TCR was recovered from a human donor with alopecia areata. This specimen consisted of CD4+ T cells sorted from blood, obtained at week 4, from a patient treated with tofacitinib. The CDR3 protein is CASSLDGRAQETQYF. CDR3 DNA: TGCGCCAGCAGCTTGGACGGCCGGGCGCAAGAGACCCAGTACTTC.